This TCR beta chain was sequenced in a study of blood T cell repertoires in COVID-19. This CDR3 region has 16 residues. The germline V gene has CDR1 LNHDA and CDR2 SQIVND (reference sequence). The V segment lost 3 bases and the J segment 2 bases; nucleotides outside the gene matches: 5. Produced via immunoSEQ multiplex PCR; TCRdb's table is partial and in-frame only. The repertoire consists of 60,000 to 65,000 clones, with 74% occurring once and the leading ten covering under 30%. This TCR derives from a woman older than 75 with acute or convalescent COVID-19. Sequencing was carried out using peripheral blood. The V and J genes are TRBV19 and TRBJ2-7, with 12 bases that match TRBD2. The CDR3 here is CASSIGLAGPTYEQYF. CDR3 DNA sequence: TGTGCCAGTAGTATTGGACTAGCGGGACCAACCTACGAGCAGTACTTC.